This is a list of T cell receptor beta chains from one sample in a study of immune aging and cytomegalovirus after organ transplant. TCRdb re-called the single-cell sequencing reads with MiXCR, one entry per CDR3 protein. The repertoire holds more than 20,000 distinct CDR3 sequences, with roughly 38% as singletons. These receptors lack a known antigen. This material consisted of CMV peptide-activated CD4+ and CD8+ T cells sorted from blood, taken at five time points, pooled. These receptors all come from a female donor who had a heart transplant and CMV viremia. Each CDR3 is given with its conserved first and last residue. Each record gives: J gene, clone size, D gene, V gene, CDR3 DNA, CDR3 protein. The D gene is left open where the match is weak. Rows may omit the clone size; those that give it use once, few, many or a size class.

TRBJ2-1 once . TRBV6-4 TGTGCCAGCAGTGGGGGGCTGGACGATGATGAGCAGTTCTTC CASSGGLDDDEQFF
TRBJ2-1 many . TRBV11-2 TGTGCCAGCAACTCGAGTGGGAATCGCAATGAGCAGTTCTTC CASNSSGNRNEQFF
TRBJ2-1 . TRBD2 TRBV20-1 TGCAGTGCTAACCCTCCGACTAGCGCGTTGGGCAATGAGCAGTTCTTC CSANPPTSALGNEQFF
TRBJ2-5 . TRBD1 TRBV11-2 TGTGCCAGCAGCTCCGGGACAGGGGGCGGGAGGGAGACCCAGTACTTC CASSSGTGGGRETQYF
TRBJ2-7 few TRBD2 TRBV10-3 TGTGCCATCAGTCAGAATCCGGGACTAGCGGACTACGAGCAGTACTTC CAISQNPGLADYEQYF
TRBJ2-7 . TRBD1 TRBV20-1 TGCAGTGGGGACAGTTACGAGCAGTACTTC CSGDSYEQYF
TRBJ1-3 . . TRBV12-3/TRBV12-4 TGTGCCAGCAGTTTAGAGGTCAGCTCTGGAAACACCATATATTTT CASSLEVSSGNTIYF
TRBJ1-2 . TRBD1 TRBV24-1 TGTGCCACCCCTCGGACAGGGAAAAGTTATGGCTACACCTTC CATPRTGKSYGYTF
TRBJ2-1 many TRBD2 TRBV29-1 TGCAGCGTTGACCTGGCTAGCGGGACCAGGAATGAGCAGTTCTTC CSVDLASGTRNEQFF
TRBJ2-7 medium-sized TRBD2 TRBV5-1 TGCGCCAGCAGCTTAGGGACTAGCGCCTCCTACGAGCAGTACTTC CASSLGTSASYEQYF
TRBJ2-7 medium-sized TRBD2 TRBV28 TGTGCCAGCAGTTTGAGACTAGCGGGAGTAAACGAGCAGTACTTC CASSLRLAGVNEQYF
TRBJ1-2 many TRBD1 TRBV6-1 TGTGCCAGCAGTGAAGGCGGAGGGGGCGTGTCTGGCTACACCTTC CASSEGGGGVSGYTF
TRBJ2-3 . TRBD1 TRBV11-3 TGTGCCAGCAGCTCGGACAGGTTAGGGGGCACAGATACGCAGTATTTT CASSSDRLGGTDTQYF
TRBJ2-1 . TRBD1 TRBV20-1 TGCAGTGCTTACGGGACAGGGGGGTGGAATGAGCAGTTCTTC CSAYGTGGWNEQFF
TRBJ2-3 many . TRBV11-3 TGTGCCAGCAGCTTAGGTGTAGGTACGCAGTATTTT CASSLGVGTQYF
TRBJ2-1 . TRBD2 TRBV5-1 TGCGCCAGCAGCGCGGGACTAGCGGACTACAATGGGCAGTTCTTT CASSAGLADYNGQFF
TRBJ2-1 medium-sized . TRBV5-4 TGTGCCAGCAGCTTTAGCCTAGGCTCCTACAATGAGCAGTTCTTC CASSFSLGSYNEQFF
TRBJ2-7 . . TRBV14 TGTGCCAGCAGCCAAGCGGACGCCTACCACGAGCAGTACTTC CASSQADAYHEQYF
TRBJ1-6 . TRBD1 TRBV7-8 TGTGCCGCAATGGACAGGGTTGGGTCACCTTCACCCCTCCACTTT CAAMDRVGSPSPLHF
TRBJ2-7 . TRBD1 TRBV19 TGTGCCAGTAGCCGGGACAGGGGGCCGGGCGGCTACGAGCAGTACTTC CASSRDRGPGGYEQYF
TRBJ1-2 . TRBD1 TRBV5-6 TGTGCCAGCAGCTTCGGGACAGGGATGGGCTACACCTTC CASSFGTGMGYTF
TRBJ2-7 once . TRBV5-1 TGCGCCAGCAGCTTGCTACAGGGAAGCTACGAGCAGTACTTC CASSLLQGSYEQYF
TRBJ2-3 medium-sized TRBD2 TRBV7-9 TGTGCCAGCAGCCCACCCTTCCCGCTAGCGGGAATAGCAGATACGCAGTATTTT CASSPPFPLAGIADTQYF
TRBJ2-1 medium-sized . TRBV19 TGTGCCAGTTCCAGGGGGGCCTTTCTCTACAATGAGCAGTTCTTC CASSRGAFLYNEQFF
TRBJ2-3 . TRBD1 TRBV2 TGTGCCAGCAGCCCAAGGACAGGGGATACAGATACGCAGTATTTT CASSPRTGDTDTQYF
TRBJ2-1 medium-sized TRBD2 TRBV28 TGTGCCAGCAGTCCTCCTTCGGCGGGAGTAAGGGAGCAGTTCTTC CASSPPSAGVREQFF
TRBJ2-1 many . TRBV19 TGTGCCAGTAGTATCCAGGGTAGCGTCAATGAGCAGTTCTTC CASSIQGSVNEQFF